Described below is a single T cell receptor (beta chain) sequence and its context. This entry is derived from a study of glioma-infiltrating T cells after dendritic cell vaccination. Assay used: immunoSEQ multiplex PCR; TCRdb lists only in-frame clones, some missing. The sample shows around 60,000 clones, 86% of them seen only once. CDR3 size: 10 residues. Germline-derived CDR1 and CDR2 are MDHEN and SYDVKM. Time point denoted: after dendritic cell vaccination, including at tumor progression/relapse. The receptor was derived from a human donor with glioblastoma. The chain combines TRBV28 with TRBJ1-5; D is uncertain. The sample was blood, taken after dendritic cell vaccination. In DNA, the CDR3 is TGTGGGCAGAACAATCAGCCCCAGCATTTT. It encodes CGQNNQPQHF.